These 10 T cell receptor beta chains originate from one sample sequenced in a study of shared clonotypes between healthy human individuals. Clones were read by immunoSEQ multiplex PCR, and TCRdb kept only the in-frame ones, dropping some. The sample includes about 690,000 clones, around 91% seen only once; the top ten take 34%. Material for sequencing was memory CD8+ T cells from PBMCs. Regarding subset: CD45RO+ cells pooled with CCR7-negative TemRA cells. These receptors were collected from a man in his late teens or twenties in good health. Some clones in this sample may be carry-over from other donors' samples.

In nucleotides, the CDR3 is TGTGCCAGCAGTGACCTAAATTATGGCTACACCTTC. Residues: CASSDLNYGYTF. The chain employs TRBV6-4 and TRBJ1-2; no definite D call. V lost 2 bases, J lost 5 bases, and 6 bases lay in between. Per the germline V gene, CDR1 is MRHNA and CDR2 is SNTAGT. The CDR3 contains 12 residues.

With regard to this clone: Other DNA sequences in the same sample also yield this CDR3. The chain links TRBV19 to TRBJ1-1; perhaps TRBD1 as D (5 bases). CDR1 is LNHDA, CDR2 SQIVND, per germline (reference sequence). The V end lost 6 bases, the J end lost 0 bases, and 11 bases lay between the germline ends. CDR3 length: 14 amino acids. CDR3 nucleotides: TGTGCCAGTAGGCTTGGGGGTGTGAACACTGAAGCTTTCTTT. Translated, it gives CASRLGGVNTEAFF.

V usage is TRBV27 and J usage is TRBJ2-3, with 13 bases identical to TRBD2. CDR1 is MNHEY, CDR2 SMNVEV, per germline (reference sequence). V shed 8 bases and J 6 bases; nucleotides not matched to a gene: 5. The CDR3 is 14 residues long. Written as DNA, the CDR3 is TGTGCCAGCCGGACTAGCGGGAGAGCGGATACGCAGTATTTT. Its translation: CASRTSGRADTQYF.

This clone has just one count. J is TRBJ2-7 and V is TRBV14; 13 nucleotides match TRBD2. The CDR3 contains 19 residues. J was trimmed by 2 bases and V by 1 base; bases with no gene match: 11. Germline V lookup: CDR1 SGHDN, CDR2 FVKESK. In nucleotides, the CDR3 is TGTGCCAGCAGCCAAGCTCCGGGACTAGCGGGACCATTAACCTACGAGCAGTACTTC. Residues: CASSQAPGLAGPLTYEQYF. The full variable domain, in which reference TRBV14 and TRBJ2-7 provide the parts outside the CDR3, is EAGVTQFPSHSVIEKGQTVTLRCDPISGHDNLYWYRRVMGKEIKFLLHFVKESKQDESGMPNNRFLAERTGGTYSTLKVQPAELEDSGVYFCASSQAPGLAGPLTYEQYFGPGTRLTVT.

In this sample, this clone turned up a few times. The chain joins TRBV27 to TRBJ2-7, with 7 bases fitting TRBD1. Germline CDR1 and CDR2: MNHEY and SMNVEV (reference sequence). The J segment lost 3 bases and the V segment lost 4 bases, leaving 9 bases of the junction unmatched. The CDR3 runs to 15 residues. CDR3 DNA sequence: TGTGCCAGCAGTTACGACAGGGAGCCCTACTACGAGCAGTACTTC. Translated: CASSYDREPYYEQYF.

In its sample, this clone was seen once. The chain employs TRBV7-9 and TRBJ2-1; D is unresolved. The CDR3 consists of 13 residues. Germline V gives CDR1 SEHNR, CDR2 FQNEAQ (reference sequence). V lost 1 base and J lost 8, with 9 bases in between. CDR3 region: CASSLVLADEQFF. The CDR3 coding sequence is TGTGCCAGCAGCTTAGTGTTAGCCGATGAGCAGTTCTTC. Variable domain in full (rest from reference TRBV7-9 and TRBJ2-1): DTGVSQNPRHKITKRGQNVTFRCDPISEHNRLYWYRQTLGQGPEFLTYFQNEAQLEKSRLLSDRFSAERPKGSFSTLEIQRTEQGDSAMYLCASSLVLADEQFFGPGTRLTVL.

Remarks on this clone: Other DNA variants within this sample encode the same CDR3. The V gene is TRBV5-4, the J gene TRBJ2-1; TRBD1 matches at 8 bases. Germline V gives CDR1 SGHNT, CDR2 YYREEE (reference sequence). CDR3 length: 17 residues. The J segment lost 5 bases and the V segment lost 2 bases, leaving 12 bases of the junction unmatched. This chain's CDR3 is CASSFNGQGKTHNEQFF. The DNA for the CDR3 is TGTGCCAGCAGCTTTAACGGACAGGGAAAAACCCACAATGAGCAGTTCTTC.

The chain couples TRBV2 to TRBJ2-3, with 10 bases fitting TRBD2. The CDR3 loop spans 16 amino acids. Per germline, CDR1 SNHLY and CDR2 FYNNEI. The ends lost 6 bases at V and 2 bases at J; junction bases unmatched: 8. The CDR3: CASSYGLAETTDTQYF. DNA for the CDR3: TGTGCCAGCAGCTACGGACTAGCGGAAACCACAGATACGCAGTATTTT.

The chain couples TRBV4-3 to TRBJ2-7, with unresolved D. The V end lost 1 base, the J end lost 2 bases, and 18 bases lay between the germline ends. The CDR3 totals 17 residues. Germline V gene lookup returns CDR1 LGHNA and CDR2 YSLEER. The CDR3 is CASSQGRAGHLTYEQYF. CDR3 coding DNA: TGCGCCAGCAGCCAAGGAAGGGCTGGGCACCTAACCTACGAGCAGTACTTC.

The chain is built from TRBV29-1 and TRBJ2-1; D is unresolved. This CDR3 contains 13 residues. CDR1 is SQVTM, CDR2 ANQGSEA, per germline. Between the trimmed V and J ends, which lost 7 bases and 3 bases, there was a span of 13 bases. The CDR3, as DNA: TGCAGCGGCAGAGGTTCTGACTACAATGAGCAGTTCTTC. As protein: CSGRGSDYNEQFF.